A selection of T cell receptor beta chains follows, all from one sample in a study of CD8+ T cells in alopecia areata. Assay: immunoSEQ multiplex PCR; the TCRdb copy retains only in-frame clones and omits some. The sample contains roughly 180,000 clones, approximately 60% of which appear only once. The sample was CD4+ T cells sorted from blood, taken at week 4, from a patient treated with tofacitinib. These receptors were collected from a human donor with alopecia areata. CDR3s include the opening cysteine and the closing phenylalanine or tryptophan. D genes are given only for firm matches. Clone size, where shown, is once, few, many, or a class for clones that have expanded.

clone_size: once; v_call: TRBV7-2; d_call: TRBD1; j_call: TRBJ1-5; cdr3_aa: CASSLKAGGGQPQHF; cdr3_nt: TGTGCCAGCAGCTTAAAGGCAGGGGGGGGTCAGCCCCAGCATTTT
clone_size: medium-sized; v_call: TRBV14; d_call: .; j_call: TRBJ1-6; cdr3_aa: CASSRNLGNSYNSPLHF; cdr3_nt: TGTGCCAGCAGCCGAAATCTCGGGAACTCCTATAATTCACCCCTCCACTTT
clone_size: .; v_call: TRBV30; d_call: .; j_call: TRBJ2-5; cdr3_aa: CAWSVRQETQYF; cdr3_nt: TGTGCCTGGAGTGTACGTCAAGAGACCCAGTACTTC
clone_size: few; v_call: TRBV9; d_call: .; j_call: TRBJ1-4; cdr3_aa: CASSVAGGQNEKLFF; cdr3_nt: TGTGCCAGCAGCGTAGCGGGAGGTCAAAATGAAAAACTGTTTTTT
clone_size: .; v_call: TRBV11-2; d_call: .; j_call: TRBJ2-5; cdr3_aa: CASSLDQTGPWYF; cdr3_nt: TGTGCCAGCAGCTTAGACCAGACAGGTCCGTGGTACTTC
clone_size: .; v_call: TRBV6-5; d_call: .; j_call: TRBJ2-2; cdr3_aa: CASSPGGANTGELFF; cdr3_nt: TGTGCCAGCAGTCCCGGGGGCGCGAACACCGGGGAGCTGTTTTTT
clone_size: .; v_call: TRBV4-1; d_call: TRBD1; j_call: TRBJ1-5; cdr3_aa: CASSRRQGADQPQHF; cdr3_nt: TGCGCCAGCAGCCGCCGACAGGGGGCGGATCAGCCCCAGCATTTT
clone_size: few; v_call: TRBV28; d_call: .; j_call: TRBJ1-6; cdr3_aa: CASSPPRVDYSPLHF; cdr3_nt: TGTGCCAGCAGTCCCCCCCGGGTGGATTATTCACCCCTCCACTTT
clone_size: .; v_call: TRBV7-2; d_call: TRBD1; j_call: TRBJ2-7; cdr3_aa: CASREQGNSYEQYF; cdr3_nt: TGTGCCAGCAGGGAACAGGGGAACTCCTACGAGCAGTACTTC
clone_size: once; v_call: TRBV29-1; d_call: TRBD2; j_call: TRBJ2-7; cdr3_aa: CSVVPSQTSGGYEQYF; cdr3_nt: TGCAGCGTGGTCCCCTCCCAGACTAGCGGGGGCTACGAGCAGTACTTC
clone_size: .; v_call: TRBV30; d_call: .; j_call: TRBJ1-1; cdr3_aa: CAWSVLGDTEAFF; cdr3_nt: TGTGCCTGGAGTGTATTGGGGGACACTGAAGCTTTCTTT
clone_size: once; v_call: TRBV27; d_call: TRBD2; j_call: TRBJ2-7; cdr3_aa: CATSLAGGLHEQYF; cdr3_nt: TGTGCCACATCGCTAGCGGGGGGGCTCCACGAGCAGTACTTC
clone_size: few; v_call: TRBV30; d_call: .; j_call: TRBJ2-1; cdr3_aa: CAWGGDSRELNEQFF; cdr3_nt: TGTGCCTGGGGTGGGGATTCCCGGGAACTCAATGAGCAGTTCTTC
clone_size: few; v_call: TRBV20-1; d_call: TRBD2; j_call: TRBJ2-5; cdr3_aa: CSGGAQETQYF; cdr3_nt: TGCAGCGGGGGGGCCCAAGAGACCCAGTACTTC
clone_size: .; v_call: TRBV25-1; d_call: .; j_call: TRBJ2-5; cdr3_aa: CASSDWAAGTQYF; cdr3_nt: TGTGCCAGCAGTGATTGGGCGGCGGGGACCCAGTACTTC
clone_size: few; v_call: TRBV9; d_call: .; j_call: TRBJ2-7; cdr3_aa: CASSVAPGATYEQYF; cdr3_nt: TGTGCCAGCAGCGTAGCCCCAGGGGCCACCTACGAGCAGTACTTC
clone_size: few; v_call: TRBV15; d_call: TRBD1; j_call: TRBJ1-3; cdr3_aa: CATSEPGQGIRGNTIYF; cdr3_nt: TGTGCCACCAGTGAACCGGGACAGGGGATTCGCGGAAACACCATATATTTT
clone_size: once; v_call: TRBV29-1; d_call: TRBD1; j_call: TRBJ1-1; cdr3_aa: CSVEELTGVTEAFF; cdr3_nt: TGCAGCGTTGAAGAGCTCACAGGGGTCACTGAAGCTTTCTTT
clone_size: .; v_call: TRBV23-1; d_call: TRBD2; j_call: TRBJ2-2; cdr3_aa: CASSQSGLAGKTNTGELFF; cdr3_nt: TGCGCCAGCAGTCAATCCGGACTAGCGGGGAAGACGAACACCGGGGAGCTGTTTTTT
clone_size: .; v_call: TRBV5-1; d_call: TRBD1; j_call: TRBJ2-5; cdr3_aa: CASSWGQPAETQYF; cdr3_nt: TGCGCCAGCAGCTGGGGACAGCCCGCAGAGACCCAGTACTTC
clone_size: .; v_call: TRBV7-2; d_call: TRBD1; j_call: TRBJ2-2; cdr3_aa: CASSLRTGGDTGELFF; cdr3_nt: TGTGCCAGCAGCCTCAGGACAGGGGGTGACACCGGGGAGCTGTTTTTT
clone_size: .; v_call: TRBV7-2; d_call: .; j_call: TRBJ2-1; cdr3_aa: CASTKDGVGQFF; cdr3_nt: TGTGCCAGCACCAAAGACGGGGTAGGGCAGTTCTTC
clone_size: once; v_call: TRBV30; d_call: TRBD1; j_call: TRBJ1-2; cdr3_aa: CAWSYGQGWYGYTF; cdr3_nt: TGTGCCTGGAGTTATGGACAGGGATGGTATGGCTACACCTTC
clone_size: .; v_call: TRBV2; d_call: .; j_call: TRBJ1-1; cdr3_aa: CASGTEMNTEAFF; cdr3_nt: TGTGCCAGCGGGACTGAGATGAACACTGAAGCTTTCTTT
clone_size: .; v_call: TRBV12-5; d_call: TRBD1; j_call: TRBJ2-4; cdr3_aa: CASGPGQGSIAKNIQYF; cdr3_nt: TGTGCTAGTGGTCCAGGACAGGGGTCCATAGCCAAAAACATTCAGTACTTC
clone_size: .; v_call: TRBV7-2; d_call: .; j_call: TRBJ2-5; cdr3_aa: CASSPTGGETQYF; cdr3_nt: TGTGCCAGCAGCCCCACCGGTGGGGAGACCCAGTACTTC
clone_size: .; v_call: TRBV29-1; d_call: .; j_call: TRBJ2-3; cdr3_aa: CSVEVGFTIGLDSDTQYF; cdr3_nt: TGCAGCGTTGAAGTGGGATTCACTATAGGGTTGGATTCAGATACGCAGTATTTT
clone_size: .; v_call: TRBV29-1; d_call: .; j_call: TRBJ2-5; cdr3_aa: CSVGVSQYQETQYF; cdr3_nt: TGCAGCGTTGGAGTCAGCCAGTACCAAGAGACCCAGTACTTC
clone_size: .; v_call: TRBV29-1; d_call: .; j_call: TRBJ2-5; cdr3_aa: CSAGQLLQETQYF; cdr3_nt: TGCAGCGCTGGACAGCTGCTTCAAGAGACCCAGTACTTC
clone_size: few; v_call: TRBV27; d_call: .; j_call: TRBJ1-5; cdr3_aa: CASSKQGGNQPQHF; cdr3_nt: TGTGCCAGCAGTAAACAGGGCGGGAATCAGCCCCAGCATTTT
clone_size: .; v_call: TRBV27; d_call: TRBD1; j_call: TRBJ2-7; cdr3_aa: CASSYRTGNSYEQYF; cdr3_nt: TGTGCCAGCAGTTATCGGACAGGGAACTCCTACGAGCAGTACTTC
clone_size: once; v_call: TRBV5-1; d_call: TRBD2; j_call: TRBJ2-5; cdr3_aa: CASSLGLARETQYF; cdr3_nt: TGCGCCAGCAGCTTAGGACTAGCGAGAGAGACCCAGTACTTC
clone_size: .; v_call: TRBV5-4; d_call: .; j_call: TRBJ2-3; cdr3_aa: CASSLGRADTQYF; cdr3_nt: TGTGCCAGCAGCTTGGGTCGGGCAGATACGCAGTATTTT
clone_size: .; v_call: TRBV7-9; d_call: .; j_call: TRBJ2-7; cdr3_aa: CASALEGVEQYF; cdr3_nt: TGTGCCAGCGCCCTAGAGGGTGTCGAGCAGTACTTC
clone_size: .; v_call: TRBV29-1; d_call: .; j_call: TRBJ1-2; cdr3_aa: CSVVAGSGRYGYTF; cdr3_nt: TGCAGCGTTGTAGCGGGGTCAGGTCGCTATGGCTACACCTTC
clone_size: .; v_call: TRBV29-1; d_call: .; j_call: TRBJ1-1; cdr3_aa: CSVVFRMNTEAFF; cdr3_nt: TGCAGCGTTGTCTTCAGGATGAACACTGAAGCTTTCTTT
clone_size: few; v_call: TRBV6-5; d_call: .; j_call: TRBJ2-3; cdr3_aa: CASSSVTGAITDTQYF; cdr3_nt: TGTGCCAGCAGTTCTGTGACGGGGGCCATCACAGATACGCAGTATTTT
clone_size: .; v_call: TRBV7-9; d_call: .; j_call: TRBJ2-5; cdr3_aa: CASNIRDSQETQYF; cdr3_nt: TGTGCCAGCAACATTCGTGACAGTCAAGAGACCCAGTACTTC
clone_size: .; v_call: TRBV7-2; d_call: TRBD2; j_call: TRBJ2-5; cdr3_aa: CASSLVGLAGQTQYF; cdr3_nt: TGTGCCAGCAGCTTAGTGGGACTAGCGGGGCAGACCCAGTACTTC
clone_size: .; v_call: TRBV6-5; d_call: TRBD1; j_call: TRBJ2-7; cdr3_aa: CASSLAPTGAYEQYF; cdr3_nt: TGTGCCAGCAGCCTCGCACCGACAGGGGCCTACGAGCAGTACTTC
clone_size: .; v_call: TRBV30; d_call: TRBD2; j_call: TRBJ2-4; cdr3_aa: CAWERGSKNIQYF; cdr3_nt: TGTGCCTGGGAGCGGGGGTCTAAAAACATTCAGTACTTC
clone_size: .; v_call: TRBV5-1; d_call: TRBD1; j_call: TRBJ2-5; cdr3_aa: CASSWDRGQETQYF; cdr3_nt: TGCGCCAGCAGCTGGGACAGGGGGCAAGAGACCCAGTACTTC